This T cell receptor beta chain stems from a study of blood T cell repertoires in COVID-19. Study-level information: From T cells, B-cell-depleted T cells, or PBMCs came the material, which was cDNA or gDNA.

Original processing notes: How many nucleated cells were present was estimated from reference gene primer amplification. Assay: immunoSEQ multiplex PCR; the TCRdb copy retains only in-frame clones and omits some. Clone size and the V and J calls come from that table; the DNA yielded D and trimming. Among about 150,000 clones listed, around nine tenths were seen once. V dropped 5 bases and J dropped 2 bases, with 10 bases sitting between them. The CDR3 is made up of 14 amino acids. CDR1 SEHNR and CDR2 FQNEAQ come from the germline V gene (reference sequence). The material sequenced was peripheral blood. The J gene is TRBJ1-3, the V gene TRBV7-9; D remains unclear. This clonotype originated in a woman in her forties or fifties with active or convalescent COVID-19. The CDR3 here is CASSLSFTGNTIYF. CDR3 coding DNA: TGTGCCAGCAGCCTGAGCTTTACTGGAAACACCATATATTTT.